This T cell receptor (beta chain) was sequenced during a study of blood T cell repertoires in COVID-19. Study-level information: COVID-19 samples from acute and convalescent phases originated in the United States, Italy and Spain. T cells, B-cell-depleted T cells, or PBMCs supplied cDNA or gDNA.

The length of the CDR3 is 14 residues. Germline V gene data show CDR1 as SGHTA and CDR2 as FQGTGA. Trimming cost V 5 bases and J 1 base; bases outside gene matches: 4. Authors' processing steps: Researchers report that nucleated cell counts were estimated from reference gene primer amplification. TCRdb's copy holds only in-frame clones and misses some; the assay was immunoSEQ multiplex PCR. V, J and clone size are those of that table, while D and trimming were read from the DNA. The sample yields under 100,000 clones, around 82% seen once. Sequenced material: peripheral blood. This rearrangement joins TRBV7-3 to TRBJ2-5, with 7 positions matching TRBD1. The TCR was taken from a man in his sixties with acute or convalescent COVID-19. The chain's CDR3 is CASSRQGSQETQYF. The CDR3 DNA is TGTGCCAGCAGCCGACAGGGCTCCCAAGAGACCCAGTACTTC.